Listed below are T cell receptor beta chains from one sample, sequenced in a study of spatial heterogeneity in lung cancer. TCRdb reanalysed the 5' RACE reads using MiXCR and keeps one entry per CDR3 protein. The sample has tens of thousands of distinct CDR3 sequences, just under 20% seen once. This sample comprised PBMCs, obtained at follow-up. Every receptor here comes from a male donor with early-stage non-small cell lung cancer. The CDR3 runs from the conserved cysteine through the conserved F or W. Fields, in order: V gene, clone size, D gene, J gene, CDR3 DNA, CDR3 protein. The D gene is left open where the match is weak. Only some rows state a clone size, as once, few, many or a class for expanded clones.

V gene: TRBV9
clone size: few
D gene: -
J gene: TRBJ1-2
CDR3 DNA: TGTGCCAGCAGCAGGGGTGGTCAAGCTAACTATGGCTACACCTTC
CDR3 protein: CASSRGGQANYGYTF

V gene: TRBV7-2
clone size: few
D gene: TRBD1
J gene: TRBJ1-2
CDR3 DNA: TGTGCCAGCAGCGCGGGACAGTTGAACTATGGCTACACCTTC
CDR3 protein: CASSAGQLNYGYTF

V gene: TRBV19
clone size: -
D gene: -
J gene: TRBJ1-2
CDR3 DNA: TGTGCCAGTAGTATGGAGCAGGCACGTGGGGGCTACACCTTC
CDR3 protein: CASSMEQARGGYTF

V gene: TRBV11-1
clone size: many
D gene: TRBD2
J gene: TRBJ2-1
CDR3 DNA: TGTGCCAGCAGCTCCGCTTCCGGGACTAGCGGGAGATACAATGAGCAGTTCTTC
CDR3 protein: CASSSASGTSGRYNEQFF

V gene: TRBV15
clone size: -
D gene: -
J gene: TRBJ1-1
CDR3 DNA: TGTGCCACCAGCAGGGGAACACGCCGACTTGCTGAAGCTTTCTTT
CDR3 protein: CATSRGTRRLAEAFF

V gene: TRBV2
clone size: few
D gene: TRBD1
J gene: TRBJ1-1
CDR3 DNA: TGTGCCATCCAGGAACAGGGGGCTTTGACTGAAGCTTTCTTT
CDR3 protein: CAIQEQGALTEAFF

V gene: TRBV4-1
clone size: many
D gene: TRBD1
J gene: TRBJ1-1
CDR3 DNA: TGCGCCAGCAGCTCTCCGTACCGGACAGGTAACACTGAAGCTTTCTTT
CDR3 protein: CASSSPYRTGNTEAFF

V gene: TRBV27
clone size: -
D gene: -
J gene: TRBJ2-1
CDR3 DNA: TGTGCCAGCAGTTACAGACTAGGAGGCAATGAGCAGTTCTTC
CDR3 protein: CASSYRLGGNEQFF

V gene: TRBV5-1
clone size: -
D gene: TRBD1
J gene: TRBJ2-3
CDR3 DNA: TGCGCCAGCAGCCGGGGACAGTCTAGCACAGATACGCAGTATTTT
CDR3 protein: CASSRGQSSTDTQYF

V gene: TRBV20-1
clone size: many
D gene: -
J gene: TRBJ2-3
CDR3 DNA: TGCAGTGCCCAACACAGAATCGGGAGCACAGATACGCAGTATTTT
CDR3 protein: CSAQHRIGSTDTQYF

V gene: TRBV4-3
clone size: many
D gene: TRBD1
J gene: TRBJ1-3
CDR3 DNA: TGCGCCAGCAGCTATAAGACAGGGACAGGAAACACCATATATTTT
CDR3 protein: CASSYKTGTGNTIYF

V gene: TRBV6-1
clone size: once
D gene: TRBD1
J gene: TRBJ1-5
CDR3 DNA: TGTGCCAGCACTCCCATACGGGGACAGGGTGTGAGCAATCAGCCCCAGCATTTT
CDR3 protein: CASTPIRGQGVSNQPQHF

V gene: TRBV2
clone size: few
D gene: -
J gene: TRBJ2-2
CDR3 DNA: TGTGCCAGCAGTGCCACGGGGGCTGTAACCGGGGAGCTGTTTTTT
CDR3 protein: CASSATGAVTGELFF

V gene: TRBV3-1
clone size: few
D gene: TRBD2
J gene: TRBJ2-1
CDR3 DNA: TGTGCCAGTAGGAAAAGCGGGAGTTTAATGGGTGAGCAGTTCTTC
CDR3 protein: CASRKSGSLMGEQFF

V gene: TRBV25-1
clone size: few
D gene: TRBD1
J gene: TRBJ1-4
CDR3 DNA: TGTGCCAGCAGTGGGGTTGGACAGGGAGGTGAAAAACTGTTTTTT
CDR3 protein: CASSGVGQGGEKLFF